This record concerns one TCR beta chain sequence. Original methodology: Reference gene primers were amplified, and this amplification served to estimate nucleated cell counts. Clones were sequenced by immunoSEQ multiplex PCR, and TCRdb holds only the in-frame ones, with some missing. Clone size and the V and J calls come from that table; the DNA yielded D and trimming. The repertoire holds 260,000 or so clones, with 70% to 90% as singletons. This sample was included in a study of blood T cell repertoires in COVID-19. Across the whole study: Sites in the United States, Italy and Spain provided acute and convalescent COVID-19 samples.

Germline V gene sequence: CDR1 MDHEN, CDR2 SYDVKM. The length of the CDR3 is 14 residues. Trimming took off 1 base at V and 2 bases at J, with 9 bases between the two ends. The sequenced sample consisted of peripheral blood. This TCR was sampled from a human donor in a cohort sampled during active COVID-19. V usage is TRBV28 and J usage is TRBJ2-7; unclear D gene. CDR3 coding DNA: TGTGCCAGCAGTTTATTACTAAAACCCTACGAGCAGTACTTC. This translates into CASSLLLKPYEQYF.